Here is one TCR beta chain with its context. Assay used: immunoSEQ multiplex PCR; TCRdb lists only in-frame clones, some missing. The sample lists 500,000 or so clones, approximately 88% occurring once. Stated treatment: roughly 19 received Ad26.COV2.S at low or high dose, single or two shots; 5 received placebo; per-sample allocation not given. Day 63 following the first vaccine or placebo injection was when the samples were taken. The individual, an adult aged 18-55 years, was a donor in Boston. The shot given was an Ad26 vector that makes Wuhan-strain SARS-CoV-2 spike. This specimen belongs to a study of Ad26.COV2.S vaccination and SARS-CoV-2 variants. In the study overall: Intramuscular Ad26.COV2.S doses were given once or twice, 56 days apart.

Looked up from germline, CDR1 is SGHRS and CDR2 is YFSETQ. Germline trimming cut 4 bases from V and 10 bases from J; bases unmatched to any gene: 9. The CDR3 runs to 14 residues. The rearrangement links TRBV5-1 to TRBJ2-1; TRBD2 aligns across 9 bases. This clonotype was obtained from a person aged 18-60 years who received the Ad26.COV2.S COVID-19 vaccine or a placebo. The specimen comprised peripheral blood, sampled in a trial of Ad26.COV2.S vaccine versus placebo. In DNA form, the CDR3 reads TGCGCCAGCAGCGGTCTAGCGGGATCGTCGGAGCAGTTCTTC. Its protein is CASSGLAGSSEQFF.